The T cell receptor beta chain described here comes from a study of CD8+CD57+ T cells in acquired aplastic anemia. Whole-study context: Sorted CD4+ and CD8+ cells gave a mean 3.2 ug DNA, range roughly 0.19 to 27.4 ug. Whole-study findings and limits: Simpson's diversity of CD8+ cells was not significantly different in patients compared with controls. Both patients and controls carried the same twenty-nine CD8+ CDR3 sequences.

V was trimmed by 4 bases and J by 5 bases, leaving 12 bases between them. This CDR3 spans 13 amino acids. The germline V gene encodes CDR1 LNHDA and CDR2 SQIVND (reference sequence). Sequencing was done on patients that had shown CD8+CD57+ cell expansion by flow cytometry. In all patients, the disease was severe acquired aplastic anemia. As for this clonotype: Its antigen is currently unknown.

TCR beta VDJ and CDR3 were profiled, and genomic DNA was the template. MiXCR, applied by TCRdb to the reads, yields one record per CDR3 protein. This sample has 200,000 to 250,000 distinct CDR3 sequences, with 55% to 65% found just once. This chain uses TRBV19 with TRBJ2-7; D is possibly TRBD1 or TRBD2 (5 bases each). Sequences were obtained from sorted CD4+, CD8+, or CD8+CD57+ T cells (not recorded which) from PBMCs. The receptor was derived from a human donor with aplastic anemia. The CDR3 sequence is CASSTLGTNEQYF. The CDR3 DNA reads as TGTGCCAGTAGTACCCTCGGGACCAACGAGCAGTACTTC.